This TCR beta chain stems from a study of identical twins. Findings and caveats of the study: With abundant cord blood beta clonotypes, insertions were fewer; memory repertoires showed no such pattern. Low generation probability was overrepresented in out-of-frame alpha sequences shared by twins.

The junction had 9 bases not matched to a gene; V was cut back by 9 bases and J by 7 bases. Germline V gives CDR1 SGHTA, CDR2 FQGNSA. The CDR3 consists of 15 residues. Carrying unique molecular identifiers, the cDNA also gained a universal primer site through template switching. One entry per CDR3 protein, called by TCRdb with MiXCR from the 5' RACE reads. The sample shows about 250,000 distinct CDR3 sequences, around an eighth of them seen only once. This clonotype came up many times. Its cognate antigen is unknown. The sample taken for sequencing was memory (CD45RO+) T cells sorted from blood. This clonotype originated in a woman aged 18-35 years in good health. This chain uses TRBV7-2 with TRBJ2-7; 16 bases agree with TRBD2. The CDR3 DNA is TGTGCCAGTGTACCGGGACTAGCGGGAGGGTCGGAGCAGTACTTC. It yields the protein CASVPGLAGGSEQYF.